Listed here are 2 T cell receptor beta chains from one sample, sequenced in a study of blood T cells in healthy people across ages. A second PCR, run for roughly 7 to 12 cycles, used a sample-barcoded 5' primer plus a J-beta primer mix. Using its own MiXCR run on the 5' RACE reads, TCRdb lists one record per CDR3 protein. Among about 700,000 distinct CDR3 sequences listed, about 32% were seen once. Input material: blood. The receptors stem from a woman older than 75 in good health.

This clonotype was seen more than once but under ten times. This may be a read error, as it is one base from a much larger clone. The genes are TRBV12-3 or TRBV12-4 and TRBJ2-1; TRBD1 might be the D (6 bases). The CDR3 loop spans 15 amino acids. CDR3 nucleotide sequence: TGTGCCAGCAGTTCCAGGACAGAAAACTACGATGAGCAGTTCTTC. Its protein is CASSSRTENYDEQFF.

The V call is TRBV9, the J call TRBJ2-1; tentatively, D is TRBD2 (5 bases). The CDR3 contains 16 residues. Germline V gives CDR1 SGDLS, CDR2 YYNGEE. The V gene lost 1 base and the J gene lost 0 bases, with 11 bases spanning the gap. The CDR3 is CASSVLSGNSYNEQFF. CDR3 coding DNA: TGTGCCAGCAGCGTACTCTCCGGGAACTCCTACAATGAGCAGTTCTTC.